This T cell receptor (beta chain) was sequenced during a study of graft-versus-host responses after intestinal transplantation. Clones were read by immunoSEQ multiplex PCR, and TCRdb kept only the in-frame ones, dropping some. This table has some 55,000 clones, around 90% appearing once. Germline CDR1 is SGHAT and CDR2 is FQNNGV. CDR3 size: 15 residues. The trim removed 5 bases at V and 5 bases at J, leaving 8 bases unmatched. The clonotype comes from a human patient who received an intestinal transplant, so some T cells may come from the graft donor. This rearrangement joins TRBV11-2 to TRBJ1-4; TRBD1 matches at 7 bases. Sequenced here: PBMCs, sampled approximately 660 days after intestinal transplant. The CDR3 loop reads CASSPGQFLNEKLFF. The CDR3 DNA sequence: TGTGCCAGCAGCCCGGGACAGTTCTTAAATGAAAAACTGTTTTTT.